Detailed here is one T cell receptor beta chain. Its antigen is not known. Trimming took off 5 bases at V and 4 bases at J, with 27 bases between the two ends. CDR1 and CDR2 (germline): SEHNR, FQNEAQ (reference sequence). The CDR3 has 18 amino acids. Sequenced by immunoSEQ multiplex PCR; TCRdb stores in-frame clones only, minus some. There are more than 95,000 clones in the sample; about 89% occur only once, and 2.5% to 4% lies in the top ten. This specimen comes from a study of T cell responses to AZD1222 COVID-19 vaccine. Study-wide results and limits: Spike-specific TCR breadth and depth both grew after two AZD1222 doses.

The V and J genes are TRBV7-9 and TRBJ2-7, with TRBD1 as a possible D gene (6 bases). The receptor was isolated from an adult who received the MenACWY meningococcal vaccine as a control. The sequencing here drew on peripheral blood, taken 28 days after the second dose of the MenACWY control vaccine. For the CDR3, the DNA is TGTGCCAGCAGCCCGACAACAGGGAATGGAATCTCCGGGTACGAGCAGTACTTC. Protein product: CASSPTTGNGISGYEQYF.